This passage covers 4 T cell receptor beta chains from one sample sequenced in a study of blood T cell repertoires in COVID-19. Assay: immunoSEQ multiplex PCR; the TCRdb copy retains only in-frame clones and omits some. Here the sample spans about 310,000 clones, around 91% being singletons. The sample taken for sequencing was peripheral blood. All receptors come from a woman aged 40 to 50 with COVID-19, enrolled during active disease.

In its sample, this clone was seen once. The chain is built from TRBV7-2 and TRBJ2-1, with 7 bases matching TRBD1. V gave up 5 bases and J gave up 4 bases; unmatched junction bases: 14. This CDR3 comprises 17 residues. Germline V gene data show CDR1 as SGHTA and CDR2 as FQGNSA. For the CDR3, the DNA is TGTGCCAGCAGCGACGATACCGGGACAGCTTATTACAATGAGCAGTTCTTC. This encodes CASSDDTGTAYYNEQFF.

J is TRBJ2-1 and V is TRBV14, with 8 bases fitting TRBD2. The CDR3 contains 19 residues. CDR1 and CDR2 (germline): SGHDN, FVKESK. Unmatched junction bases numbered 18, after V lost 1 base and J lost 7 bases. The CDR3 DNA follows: TGTGCCAGCAGCCAAGTTTATTACAAAGGCGGGAGGAAAGGTAATGAGCAGTTCTTC. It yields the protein CASSQVYYKGGRKGNEQFF. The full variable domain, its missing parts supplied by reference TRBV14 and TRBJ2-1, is EAGVTQFPSHSVIEKGQTVTLRCDPISGHDNLYWYRRVMGKEIKFLLHFVKESKQDESGMPNNRFLAERTGGTYSTLKVQPAELEDSGVYFCASSQVYYKGGRKGNEQFFGPGTRLTVL.

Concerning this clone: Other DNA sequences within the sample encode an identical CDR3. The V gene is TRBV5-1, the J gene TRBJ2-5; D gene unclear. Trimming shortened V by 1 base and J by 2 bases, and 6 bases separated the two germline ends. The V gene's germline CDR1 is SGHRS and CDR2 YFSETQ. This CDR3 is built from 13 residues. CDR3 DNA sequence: TGCGCCAGCAGCTTGACAGTACAAGAGACCCAGTACTTC. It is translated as CASSLTVQETQYF.

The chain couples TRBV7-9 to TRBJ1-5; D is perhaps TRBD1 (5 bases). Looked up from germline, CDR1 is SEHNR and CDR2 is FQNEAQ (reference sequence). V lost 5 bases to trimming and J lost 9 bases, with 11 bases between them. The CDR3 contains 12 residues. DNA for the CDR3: TGTGCCAGCAGCCCCCGGGGGGGGCCCCAGCATTTT. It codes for CASSPRGGPQHF.